The rows below give T cell receptor beta chains drawn from one sample of a study of response to subunit inactivated influenza vaccine. Via MiXCR, TCRdb re-called the RT-PCR reads, giving one row per CDR3 protein. The repertoire holds about 580,000 distinct CDR3 sequences, with about 14% as singletons. The sample consisted of PBMCs from blood, taken 11 to 12 days after vaccination. The receptors were gathered from a man in his fifties who received an inactivated influenza vaccine. CDR3s include the opening cysteine and the closing phenylalanine or tryptophan. A D gene is named only where the DNA matches it firmly. Some rows mark clone size as missing; the rest say once, few, many or name a class of expanded clone.

clone size	J gene	D gene	V gene	CDR3 DNA	CDR3 protein
-	TRBJ2-7	TRBD2	TRBV5-5	TGTGCCAGCAGCTTGGGGAGCGGGACCAGAGAGCAGTACTTC	CASSLGSGTREQYF
few	TRBJ2-3	TRBD2	TRBV28	TGTGCCAGCAGTGACATAGCGGGAGAAGGAGATACGCAGTATTTT	CASSDIAGEGDTQYF
few	TRBJ1-1	-	TRBV3-1	TGTGCCAGCAGCCCTACCCTCAAGAACACTGAAGCTTTCTTT	CASSPTLKNTEAFF
few	TRBJ2-1	-	TRBV12-3/TRBV12-4	TGTGCCAGCACTACCGGGACGGTTAACAATGAGCAGTTCTTC	CASTTGTVNNEQFF
few	TRBJ1-1	-	TRBV6-2/TRBV6-3	TGTGCCAGCAGGTCCCACGGGGGCGTCACTGAAGCTTTCTTT	CASRSHGGVTEAFF
-	TRBJ1-6	-	TRBV10-3	TGTGCCATCAGCGATATACCAGCCCTCCCTAATTCACCCCTCCACTTT	CAISDIPALPNSPLHF
few	TRBJ1-5	TRBD1	TRBV5-1	TGCGCCAGCAGCTTGGGGACAGGGATGATCAATCAGCCCCAGCATTTT	CASSLGTGMINQPQHF
-	TRBJ1-4	-	TRBV29-1	TGCAGCGTTGGCACAGCCTACAATGAAAAACTGTTTTTT	CSVGTAYNEKLFF
few	TRBJ2-7	TRBD2	TRBV7-2	TGTGCCAGCAGCCAGGCAGCGGGAGTGAGCGAGCAGTACTTC	CASSQAAGVSEQYF
few	TRBJ2-5	-	TRBV24-1	TGTGCCACCAGTGATTACGGCAGGGGTACGGAGACCCAGTACTTC	CATSDYGRGTETQYF
-	TRBJ2-5	-	TRBV6-1	TGTGCCAGCGCCCGTACGGGAACCCTCTCAGAGACCCAGTACTTC	CASARTGTLSETQYF
few	TRBJ2-7	TRBD1	TRBV5-5	TGTGCCAGCAGCCCCGGGACAGGGTCGTATAGCTCCTACGAGCAGTACTTC	CASSPGTGSYSSYEQYF
many	TRBJ2-5	-	TRBV20-1	TGCAGTGCTAACCCCGGACGACAAGAGACCCAGTACTTC	CSANPGRQETQYF
few	TRBJ2-2	-	TRBV11-2	TGTGCCAGCAGCCCCGCCTCGGTCGGGGAGCTGTTTTTT	CASSPASVGELFF
-	TRBJ1-3	-	TRBV7-9	TGTGCCAGCAGCGCGTACGACTCGACCCAGGCTGGAAACACCATATATTTT	CASSAYDSTQAGNTIYF
-	TRBJ1-1	-	TRBV7-2	TGTGCCAGCAGCTTAGTGCGGGGTCGGGCCTCTGAAGCTTTCTTT	CASSLVRGRASEAFF
few	TRBJ2-3	TRBD2	TRBV2	TGTGCCAGCAGTGAGGCTAGCGGGAGTATCACAGATACGCAGTATTTT	CASSEASGSITDTQYF
-	TRBJ2-1	TRBD1	TRBV24-1	TGTGCCACCAGATTGACAGGGGAATCTGAGCAGTTCTTC	CATRLTGESEQFF
many	TRBJ2-1	-	TRBV6-1	TGTGCCACCTCCGGTGGAGGGGGGGACAATGAGCAGTTCTTC	CATSGGGGDNEQFF
-	TRBJ2-4	-	TRBV24-1	TGTGCCACCAGTGATTCCGGACTACTAGCCAAAAACATTCAGTACTTC	CATSDSGLLAKNIQYF
-	TRBJ2-3	-	TRBV13	TGTGCCAGCAGCTTAACGGGACTTGGGGGAGATACGCAGTATTTT	CASSLTGLGGDTQYF